Included here is one T cell receptor (beta chain) sequence, with context. These data originate in a study of blood T cell repertoires in COVID-19. Study as a whole: Sources were T cells, B-cell-depleted T cells, or PBMCs; the material itself was cDNA or gDNA.

The method was immunoSEQ multiplex PCR; TCRdb's version includes in-frame clones alone and lacks a portion of them. Here the sample spans 53,000 or so clones, roughly 85% being singletons. V lost 9 bases and J lost 6; bases outside the gene matches: 14. The germline V gene has CDR1 KGHDR and CDR2 SFDVKD. The CDR3 spans 17 residues. The sample taken for sequencing was peripheral blood. This chain connects TRBV24-1 to TRBJ1-6; 9 bases align to TRBD1. The receptor was derived from a man older than 75 with acute or convalescent COVID-19. The CDR3 region is CATDGRGTGRLNSPLHF. The CDR3 DNA is TGTGCCACCGACGGACGGGGGACAGGGAGGCTTAATTCACCCCTCCACTTT.